The 13 T cell receptor beta chains below come from one sample, sequenced in a study of beta chain features in type 1 diabetes (dated 2018 in TCRdb). Paper-wide results and their limitations: A moderate but significant shortening of TCRB CDR3 length was observed in type 1 diabetes patients in all four CD4+ subsets.

For these receptors, no antigen is known. The protocol used for the library was the immunoSEQ multiplex PCR assay. All of the isolated RNA was reverse transcribed with the High Capacity cDNA Reverse Transcription Kit, so expressed TCRB transcripts were sequenced. Entries here come from immuneACCESS through TCRdb and include only in-frame sequences with V and J called. Some clones fail to appear in such tables; in the studies checked, an unresolved V gene covers under half of the shortfall, and the cause of the remainder is unknown. The sample has under 350,000 clones on record, 24% of them singletons. Roughly 0.013% of the sample rests with the top ten. Input material: naive CD4+ T cells from blood. In light of the paper, this sample's cell subset or site label describes: true naive CD4+ T cells. Receptor source: a woman under 40 with type 1 diabetes.

The genes are TRBV30 and TRBJ1-1, with 10 bases that match TRBD1. The CDR3 is 13 amino acids. The trim removed 2 bases at V and 10 bases at J, leaving 7 bases unmatched. Germline V CDR1 and CDR2: GTSNPN, SVGIG (reference sequence). This CDR3 reads CAWSPGTGVRAFF. The CDR3 bases are TGTGCCTGGAGTCCCGGGACAGGGGTGCGAGCTTTCTTT.

The chain has TRBV29-1 and TRBJ1-1; D is unclear. Deletions cut 2 bases from V and 5 bases from J, with 12 bases between. This CDR3 is 13 amino acids long. Germline V gives CDR1 SQVTM, CDR2 ANQGSEA. The CDR3: CSVELFLGTEAFF. Here the CDR3 DNA reads TGCAGCGTTGAACTCTTTCTCGGGACTGAAGCTTTCTTT.

The chain is built from TRBV29-1 and TRBJ2-7, with 7 bases that match TRBD2. CDR1 SQVTM and CDR2 ANQGSEA come from the germline V gene. The CDR3 runs to 15 residues. V gave up 2 bases and J gave up 0 bases; unmatched junction bases: 7. CDR3 protein: CSVERLASSSYEQYF. The CDR3 nucleotides are TGCAGCGTTGAAAGACTAGCATCCAGCTCCTACGAGCAGTACTTC.

This clone is a singleton in its sample. V gene TRBV5-4 combines with J gene TRBJ2-1; 9 positions match TRBD2. This CDR3 contains 17 residues. Trimming at V came to 4 bases and at J to 1 base, leaving 9 bases not matched to a gene. CDR1 is SGHNT, CDR2 YYREEE, per germline (reference sequence). This CDR3 reads CASSGGWAGGSYNEQFF. The CDR3, as DNA: TGTGCCAGCAGCGGTGGGTGGGCGGGAGGGTCCTACAATGAGCAGTTCTTC.

This clone occurred a few times. The J gene is TRBJ1-4, the V gene TRBV30; TRBD1 is a possible D gene (5 bases). CDR3 length equals 15 residues. The germline V gene encodes CDR1 GTSNPN and CDR2 SVGIG (reference sequence). V lost 3 bases and J 0 bases, leaving 11 bases between the germline ends. CDR3 in DNA: TGTGCCTGGAGGGAACAGGAGCCAACTAATGAAAAACTGTTTTTT. Translating gives CAWREQEPTNEKLFF.

J is TRBJ2-1 and V is TRBV29-1; 11 bases map to TRBD1. CDR3 length: 14 residues. V dropped 6 bases and J dropped 4; count of bases not matched to a gene: 5. Germline V gives CDR1 SQVTM, CDR2 ANQGSEA. The CDR3 spells CSVPGTGGYNEQFF. The CDR3 DNA is TGCAGCGTGCCCGGGACAGGGGGTTACAATGAGCAGTTCTTC.

CDR3 sequence: CASSTLAGPTDTQYF. CDR3 nucleotide sequence: TGCGCCAGCAGCACACTAGCGGGACCCACAGATACGCAGTATTTT. The chain carries TRBV5-1 and TRBJ2-3; 10 positions match TRBD2. There are 15 residues in the CDR3. CDR1 SGHRS and CDR2 YFSETQ come from the germline V gene. Unmatched junction bases numbered 4, after V lost 4 bases and J lost 2 bases. The variable domain in full, with the rest retrieved from reference TRBV5-1 and TRBJ2-3, is KAGVTQTPRYLIKTRGQQVTLSCSPISGHRSVSWYQQTPGQGLQFLFEYFSETQRNKGNFPGRFSGRQFSNSRSEMNVSTLELGDSALYLCASSTLAGPTDTQYFGPGTRLTVL.

V gene TRBV7-9 combines with J gene TRBJ2-7; 10 nucleotides match TRBD1. The V segment lost 1 base and the J segment 7 bases; nucleotides outside the gene matches: 7. The CDR3 is 15 residues long. The V gene's germline CDR1 is SEHNR and CDR2 FQNEAQ (reference sequence). CDR3 nucleotide sequence: TGTGCCAGCAGCTTAGGGACAGGGGGTTTGGGGGAGCAGTACTTC. This translates into CASSLGTGGLGEQYF.

V usage is TRBV11-2 and J usage is TRBJ2-7; 10 bases match TRBD1. This CDR3 has 15 amino acids. The V segment lost 5 bases and the J segment 4 bases; nucleotides outside the gene matches: 8. The germline CDR1 and CDR2 sequences are SGHAT and FQNNGV. This chain's CDR3 is CASSQSGQGIYEQYF. As DNA, the CDR3 is TGTGCCAGCAGCCAATCGGGACAGGGGATTTACGAGCAGTACTTC. The full variable domain, its missing parts supplied by reference TRBV11-2 and TRBJ2-7, is EAGVAQSPRYKIIEKRQSVAFWCNPISGHATLYWYQQILGQGPKLLIQFQNNGVVDDSQLPKDRFSAERLKGVDSTLKIQPAKLEDSAVYLCASSQSGQGIYEQYFGPGTRLTVT.

This clone was seen only a few times. The genes are TRBV6-6 and TRBJ2-1; D is unclear. Looked up from germline, CDR1 is MNHNY and CDR2 is SVGAGI (reference sequence). The V end lost 2 bases, the J end lost 4 bases, and 12 bases lay between the germline ends. This CDR3 region has 15 residues. CDR3 protein: CASSYQDTAYNEQFF. As DNA, the CDR3 is TGTGCCAGCAGTTACCAAGACACGGCGTACAATGAGCAGTTCTTC.

The chain couples TRBV10-3 to TRBJ2-1, with TRBD2 as a possible D gene (6 bases). The CDR3 contains 13 residues. From germline, CDR1 is ENHRY and CDR2 SYGVKD. The germline V and J ends were trimmed by 10 bases and 3 bases, with 13 bases remaining between them. CDR3 residues: CASTGRGYNEQFF. DNA of the CDR3: TGTGCCAGCACCGGGAGAGGCTACAATGAGCAGTTCTTC.

This chain uses TRBV30 with TRBJ1-1, with D maybe TRBD1 (6 bases). The CDR3 runs to 12 residues. Germline-derived CDR1 and CDR2 are GTSNPN and SVGIG (reference sequence). Trimming removed 8 bases from V and 5 bases from J, with 15 bases in between. The CDR3 DNA follows: TGTGCCAGAGTTACAGGGATAACTGAAGCTTTCTTT. It translates to CARVTGITEAFF.

This clone has a handful of counts. The rearrangement uses TRBV9 and TRBJ2-5, with D hard to call. V lost 3 bases and J 5 bases, leaving 11 bases between the germline ends. This CDR3 is built from 13 residues. Germline CDR1 reads SGDLS; CDR2 reads YYNGEE. CDR3 sequence: CASSEYGWETQYF. Here the CDR3 DNA reads TGTGCCAGCAGCGAATACGGGTGGGAGACCCAGTACTTC. Together with reference TRBV9 and TRBJ2-5, the CDR3 gives the full variable domain: DSGVTQTPKHLITATGQRVTLRCSPRSGDLSVYWYQQSLDQGLQFLIQYYNGEERAKGNILERFSAQQFPDLHSELNLSSLELGDSALYFCASSEYGWETQYFGPGTRLLVL.